This T cell receptor (beta chain) was recovered during a study of a mutant IDH1 vaccine in newly diagnosed glioma (dated by TCRdb to the early 2020s). Study-level background: Vaccination was initiated 4-6 weeks after radiotherapy alone, or concurrently with temozolomide cycles in the chemotherapy-containing groups. The roughly 30 treated patients were approximately 62% male and around 40% female, with a mean age of roughly 42 years. Peripheral blood samples were drawn at six visits, namely V03 (baseline), V05, V07, V10, V12 and V13. For exploratory analyses, roughly 25 treated patients had longitudinal TCRB deep sequencing done wherever samples were available. The week-35 safety follow-up took place at visit V12, and the week-47 end of study took place at visit V13. Before enrollment, most patients had been given radiochemotherapy with temozolomide as standard therapy, while the rest had received either radiotherapy alone or temozolomide alone. Results and caveats for the whole study, not just this receptor: Pseudoprogression seemed to be unrelated to changes in the top peripheral T cell clonotypes found by TCRB sequencing. The authors stated that sample limitations prevented analyses of patient blood samples from being reproduced. Availability determined which PBMC samples were chosen for TCRB deep sequencing. Immune responses induced by the vaccine were seen in around 93% of patients across multiple MHC alleles.

The CDR3 measures 13 amino acids from cysteine to phenylalanine. The DNA shown is the 39-base CDR3, in frame from base 1. The junction carries 18 bases between V and J, which are trimmed by 11 bases and 5 bases respectively. Libraries were made using the immunoSEQ multiplex PCR assay. Following the manufacturer's protocol, the hsTCRB Kit was used to amplify rearranged TCR beta chain sequences. Sequencing of TCRB libraries was carried out on an Illumina MiSeq. The published analysis was carried out like this. The kit vendor's proprietary platform handled demultiplexing, trimming and gene mapping. Imported from immuneACCESS, the table was reduced by TCRdb to in-frame sequences with V and J called. These copies leave out some clones; in studies compared against another copy, an unresolved V gene accounts for under half, and the cause of the remainder is not known. V, J and clone size derive from that table, while D and trimming were established from the DNA sequence. The sample table holds about 30,000 clones, of which 78% were seen once. Approximately 11% of the sample is taken by the ten largest.

A word on this clone: No cognate antigen has been identified for it. No quality values exist for individual bases; no much larger clone is one base distant.

According to the study, the label for this sample's time point signals: week 35, safety follow-up. Each vaccine dose was 300 ug of a 20-mer mutant IDH1 peptide in Montanide, given subcutaneously with topical imiquimod. Patients received eight vaccinations in weeks 1, 3, 5, 7, 11, 15, 19 and 23, corresponding to visits V03 through V10. All donors had newly diagnosed IDH1-mutant astrocytomas of WHO grade 3 or 4 that showed loss of nuclear ATRX. The samples were drawn from NOA16, a multicentre, single-arm, open-label phase I trial in Germany that tested a mutant IDH1 peptide vaccine in humans for the first time. Genomic DNA for TCRB sequencing was extracted from EDTA blood using the DNeasy Blood and Tissue Kit.

The sequence was collected from a woman between 40 and 50 years old with glioma. This sample comprised PBMCs, obtained from a glioma patient whose treatment included an IDH1 peptide vaccine. The rearrangement joined TRBV23-1 to TRBJ2-5; the D segment could be TRBD1, given 6 matching bases. TRBV23-1 counts as an open reading frame of uncertain function. In nucleotides, the sequence is TGCGCCCCGACCAGGGGCCGTAGGGAGACCCAGTACTTC. It codes for CAPTRGRRETQYF.